Listed below are T cell receptor beta chains from one sample, sequenced in a study of OX40 agonist ivuxolimab in advanced cancers. The table came from immunoSEQ multiplex PCR; TCRdb's copy has only in-frame clones and leaves some out. The data contain under 70,000 clones, around 83% of them singletons. The source material was CD4+ or CD8+ T cells sorted from blood, sampled in a trial of the OX40 agonist ivuxolimab. These receptor sequences come from an adult with an advanced solid tumor such as melanoma, head and neck, liver or kidney cancer. CDR3s include the opening cysteine and the closing phenylalanine or tryptophan. Each record gives: D gene, V gene, J gene, clone size, CDR3 protein, CDR3 DNA. A D gene is named only where the DNA matches it firmly. Expanded clones are given a class, and other clones once, few, many or no size at all.

d_gene: .; v_gene: TRBV28; j_gene: TRBJ2-2; abundance: .; CDR3aa: CASSLPGSGTGELFF; CDR3nt: TGTGCCAGCAGTTTACCAGGTTCAGGGACCGGGGAGCTGTTTTTT
d_gene: TRBD1; v_gene: TRBV28; j_gene: TRBJ1-2; abundance: .; CDR3aa: CASSHKQGNYGYTF; CDR3nt: TGTGCCAGCAGCCATAAACAGGGGAACTATGGCTACACCTTC
d_gene: .; v_gene: TRBV5-6; j_gene: TRBJ2-1; abundance: .; CDR3aa: CASSIRGGSYYNEQFF; CDR3nt: TGTGCCAGCAGCATACGAGGAGGGTCTTACTACAATGAGCAGTTCTTC
d_gene: .; v_gene: TRBV5-4; j_gene: TRBJ2-7; abundance: .; CDR3aa: CASSLGGGSFYEQYF; CDR3nt: TGTGCCAGCAGCTTAGGCGGGGGCTCCTTCTACGAGCAGTACTTC
d_gene: .; v_gene: TRBV9; j_gene: TRBJ1-1; abundance: .; CDR3aa: CASSAHSGTKSLVVF; CDR3nt: TGTGCCAGCAGCGCCCACTCCGGGACAAAATCCCTAGTGGTCTTT
d_gene: TRBD2; v_gene: TRBV4-2; j_gene: TRBJ2-5; abundance: .; CDR3aa: CASSLRSGLAAKGETQYF; CDR3nt: TGTGCCAGCAGCCTACGGTCCGGACTAGCCGCAAAAGGGGAGACCCAGTACTTC
d_gene: .; v_gene: TRBV5-1; j_gene: TRBJ1-1; abundance: .; CDR3aa: CASSSFSGTLNTEAFF; CDR3nt: TGCGCCAGCAGCTCTTTCTCCGGGACACTTAACACTGAAGCTTTCTTT
d_gene: TRBD1; v_gene: TRBV18; j_gene: TRBJ1-2; abundance: .; CDR3aa: CASSIGQDGYTF; CDR3nt: TGTGCCAGCTCGATAGGACAGGATGGCTACACCTTC
d_gene: .; v_gene: TRBV19; j_gene: TRBJ1-2; abundance: .; CDR3aa: CASSTPEGRYYGYTF; CDR3nt: TGTGCCAGTAGTACCCCCGAGGGAAGATACTATGGCTACACCTTC
d_gene: .; v_gene: TRBV7-9; j_gene: TRBJ1-1; abundance: once; CDR3aa: CASTDGRKEAFF; CDR3nt: TGTGCCAGCACCGACGGACGTAAAGAAGCTTTCTTT
d_gene: .; v_gene: TRBV19; j_gene: TRBJ1-2; abundance: .; CDR3aa: CASSIDSTPPGYTF; CDR3nt: TGTGCCAGTAGTATAGATTCGACTCCCCCTGGCTACACCTTC
d_gene: .; v_gene: TRBV5-4; j_gene: TRBJ2-1; abundance: .; CDR3aa: CASSPGGRARVNEQFF; CDR3nt: TGTGCCAGCAGCCCCGGAGGGCGGGCTAGGGTCAATGAGCAGTTCTTC
d_gene: .; v_gene: TRBV4-1; j_gene: TRBJ1-1; abundance: .; CDR3aa: CASSLRTQREGSNTEAFF; CDR3nt: TGCGCCAGCAGCCTGCGGACCCAACGGGAGGGTTCGAACACTGAAGCTTTCTTT
d_gene: .; v_gene: TRBV14; j_gene: TRBJ1-2; abundance: .; CDR3aa: CASSLGRTTNYGYTF; CDR3nt: TGTGCCAGCAGCCTCGGACGGACCACTAACTATGGCTACACCTTC
d_gene: .; v_gene: TRBV18; j_gene: TRBJ2-5; abundance: .; CDR3aa: CASSPDRRETQYF; CDR3nt: TGTGCCAGCTCACCAGATAGGCGGGAGACCCAGTACTTC
d_gene: .; v_gene: TRBV15; j_gene: TRBJ2-3; abundance: .; CDR3aa: CATSGFADTQYF; CDR3nt: TGTGCCACCAGCGGTTTTGCAGATACGCAGTATTTT
d_gene: TRBD2; v_gene: TRBV30; j_gene: TRBJ2-1; abundance: few; CDR3aa: CAWAGTSAQVYNEQFF; CDR3nt: TGTGCCTGGGCCGGGACTAGCGCCCAGGTCTACAATGAGCAGTTCTTC
d_gene: .; v_gene: TRBV9; j_gene: TRBJ2-3; abundance: .; CDR3aa: CASSLSGAPNPTDTQYF; CDR3nt: TGTGCCAGCAGCTTGTCCGGGGCCCCAAACCCCACAGATACGCAGTATTTT
d_gene: TRBD1; v_gene: TRBV6-1; j_gene: TRBJ1-2; abundance: .; CDR3aa: CASSEASRGNYGYTF; CDR3nt: TGTGCCAGCAGTGAAGCGTCCAGGGGGAACTATGGCTACACCTTC
d_gene: .; v_gene: TRBV5-6; j_gene: TRBJ2-6; abundance: .; CDR3aa: CASTLNRGSGANVLTF; CDR3nt: TGTGCCAGCACCCTGAATAGGGGGTCCGGGGCCAACGTCCTGACTTTC
d_gene: .; v_gene: TRBV19; j_gene: TRBJ2-3; abundance: .; CDR3aa: CASTGRSTDTQYF; CDR3nt: TGTGCCAGCACGGGACGTAGCACAGATACGCAGTATTTT
d_gene: TRBD1; v_gene: TRBV30; j_gene: TRBJ1-4; abundance: .; CDR3aa: CAYNRGGNEKLFF; CDR3nt: TGTGCCTACAACAGGGGAGGGAATGAAAAACTGTTTTTT
d_gene: .; v_gene: TRBV6-1; j_gene: TRBJ2-7; abundance: .; CDR3aa: CASSDLTASSYEQYF; CDR3nt: TGTGCCAGCAGTGATCTGACAGCCTCCTCCTACGAGCAGTACTTC
d_gene: .; v_gene: TRBV11-2; j_gene: TRBJ2-3; abundance: once; CDR3aa: CASSFRVSTDTQYF; CDR3nt: TGTGCCAGCAGCTTCAGGGTTAGCACAGATACGCAGTATTTT
d_gene: TRBD2; v_gene: TRBV5-1; j_gene: TRBJ2-5; abundance: .; CDR3aa: CASSLMSSGDPETQYF; CDR3nt: TGCGCCAGCAGCTTGATGTCTAGCGGGGACCCAGAGACCCAGTACTTC
d_gene: .; v_gene: TRBV18; j_gene: TRBJ2-5; abundance: .; CDR3aa: CASSLESVGETQYF; CDR3nt: TGTGCCAGCTCGTTGGAGAGCGTCGGGGAGACCCAGTACTTC
d_gene: .; v_gene: TRBV29-1; j_gene: TRBJ1-1; abundance: medium-sized; CDR3aa: CSVERDTEAFF; CDR3nt: TGCAGCGTTGAGAGGGACACTGAAGCTTTCTTT
d_gene: .; v_gene: TRBV15; j_gene: TRBJ1-2; abundance: .; CDR3aa: CATSTYGTSNYGYTF; CDR3nt: TGTGCCACCAGCACTTACGGGACATCTAACTATGGCTACACCTTC
d_gene: .; v_gene: TRBV7-9; j_gene: TRBJ2-5; abundance: .; CDR3aa: CASSPGPETQYF; CDR3nt: TGTGCCAGCAGCCCGGGACCCGAGACCCAGTACTTC
d_gene: TRBD2; v_gene: TRBV4-1; j_gene: TRBJ2-2; abundance: .; CDR3aa: CASSPPLAGGPTGELFF; CDR3nt: TGCGCCAGCAGCCCCCCCTTAGCGGGAGGGCCGACCGGGGAGCTGTTTTTT
d_gene: .; v_gene: TRBV5-1; j_gene: TRBJ1-5; abundance: few; CDR3aa: CASSLGGSNQPQHF; CDR3nt: TGCGCCAGCAGCTTGGGTGGGAGCAATCAGCCCCAGCATTTT
d_gene: TRBD1; v_gene: TRBV10-1; j_gene: TRBJ2-6; abundance: .; CDR3aa: CASSGQGSSGANVLTF; CDR3nt: TGCGCCAGCAGTGGACAGGGATCTTCTGGGGCCAACGTCCTGACTTTC
d_gene: .; v_gene: TRBV2; j_gene: TRBJ2-7; abundance: .; CDR3aa: CASSENGRINYEQYF; CDR3nt: TGTGCCAGCAGTGAAAACGGCAGAATAAACTACGAGCAGTACTTC
d_gene: .; v_gene: TRBV5-3; j_gene: TRBJ2-3; abundance: .; CDR3aa: CARSTKDRTSTDTQYF; CDR3nt: TGTGCCAGAAGCACTAAAGACAGAACTAGCACAGATACGCAGTATTTT
d_gene: .; v_gene: TRBV2; j_gene: TRBJ1-2; abundance: .; CDR3aa: CASSRDTGGGYTF; CDR3nt: TGTGCCAGCAGTCGGGACACCGGAGGGGGCTACACCTTC
d_gene: .; v_gene: TRBV5-6; j_gene: TRBJ2-1; abundance: once; CDR3aa: CASSPLAGSSDEQFF; CDR3nt: TGTGCCAGCAGTCCATTAGCTGGGAGCTCTGATGAGCAGTTCTTC
d_gene: .; v_gene: TRBV30; j_gene: TRBJ1-4; abundance: .; CDR3aa: CAWRFGNEEKLFF; CDR3nt: TGTGCCTGGAGATTCGGGAATGAAGAAAAACTGTTTTTT
d_gene: .; v_gene: TRBV5-1; j_gene: TRBJ2-5; abundance: .; CDR3aa: CASSLEQGTVETQYF; CDR3nt: TGCGCCAGCAGCTTGGAACAGGGTACGGTGGAGACCCAGTACTTC
d_gene: .; v_gene: TRBV4-1; j_gene: TRBJ2-2; abundance: .; CDR3aa: CASSQDQALPGELFF; CDR3nt: TGCGCCAGCAGCCAAGATCAGGCCCTCCCCGGGGAGCTGTTTTTT
d_gene: TRBD1; v_gene: TRBV5-6; j_gene: TRBJ2-1; abundance: .; CDR3aa: CASTGTGRNEQFF; CDR3nt: TGTGCCAGCACCGGGACAGGGCGGAATGAGCAGTTCTTC
d_gene: TRBD2; v_gene: TRBV6-5; j_gene: TRBJ2-1; abundance: .; CDR3aa: CASSGTSAYNEQFF; CDR3nt: TGTGCCAGCAGCGGGACTAGCGCATACAATGAGCAGTTCTTC
d_gene: .; v_gene: TRBV6-5; j_gene: TRBJ1-1; abundance: .; CDR3aa: CASMRGNTEAFF; CDR3nt: TGTGCCAGCATGAGGGGGAACACTGAAGCTTTCTTT
d_gene: TRBD1; v_gene: TRBV28; j_gene: TRBJ1-6; abundance: .; CDR3aa: CASSPVDWTGGGSPLHF; CDR3nt: TGTGCCAGCAGTCCCGTCGACTGGACAGGGGGAGGTTCACCCCTCCACTTT
d_gene: .; v_gene: TRBV2; j_gene: TRBJ1-6; abundance: .; CDR3aa: CASSEDSHYNSPLHF; CDR3nt: TGTGCCAGCAGTGAGGACAGCCACTATAATTCACCCCTCCACTTT